This TCR beta chain emerged from a study of T cell responses to AZD1222 COVID-19 vaccine. General study results and limits: Repertoire sampling was restricted to post-peak T cell response timepoints. Most donors were white British and more were female, and clonal diversity was possibly underestimated.

Libraries were prepared by immunoSEQ multiplex PCR; TCRdb keeps only in-frame clonotypes and omits some of them. The sample contains approximately 120,000 clones, around 89% of which appear only once. The CDR3 is 15 amino acids. Per the germline V gene, CDR1 is LNHDA and CDR2 is SQIVND (reference sequence). Trimming removed 5 bases from V and 4 bases from J, with 14 bases in between. A few counts support this clone. Antigen specificity is unknown. The clonotype comes from an adult in good health. The specimen was peripheral blood, collected on day 0 of AZD1222 vaccination. This chain uses TRBV19 with TRBJ2-2, with D possibly being TRBD1 or TRBD2 (5 bases each). CDR3 coding DNA: TGTGCCAGTAGTTCCCTAACTGGGGGCACCGGGGAGCTGTTTTTT. Protein product: CASSSLTGGTGELFF. The entire variable domain, with the rest obtained from reference TRBV19 and TRBJ2-2, is as follows: DGGITQSPKYLFRKEGQNVTLSCEQNLNHDAMYWYRQDPGQGLRLIYYSQIVNDFQKGDIAEGYSVSREKKESFPLTVTSAQKNPTAFYLCASSSLTGGTGELFFGEGSRLTVL.